A single sample is the source of the 9 T cell receptor beta chains below, sequenced in a study of vaccination and CD4 T cells after COVID-19. Sequencing of cultured CD4+ T cell DNA used the Oncomine TCR Beta short-read assay. MiXCR was run by TCRdb on the PCR reads, yielding one entry per CDR3 protein. Of 25,000 or so distinct CDR3 sequences listed, roughly 50% are singletons. For these TCRs, the target antigens are not known. Indicated treatment: 10-day PBMC culture with coronavirus spike peptide pools or control peptides (ViraFEST assay). The sequenced sample consisted of CD4+ T cells from blood, cultured in vitro. All receptors derive from a human donor who had recovered from COVID-19.

V gene TRBV24-1 combines with J gene TRBJ2-3, with 7 bases aligning to TRBD1. Per the germline V gene, CDR1 is KGHDR and CDR2 is SFDVKD. The CDR3 is made up of 14 amino acids. V was pared by 3 bases and J by 4 bases, with 3 bases of the junction left unmatched. The CDR3 DNA reads TGTGCCACCAGTGATCAAACAGGGGCAGATACGCAGTATTTT. It codes for CATSDQTGADTQYF.

This clonotype appeared a few times. The V and J genes are TRBV27 and TRBJ2-5, with 7 bases aligning to TRBD1. V shed 6 bases, J shed 2 bases, and the junction held 3 bases outside the gene matches. Germline CDR1 reads MNHEY; CDR2 reads SMNVEV (reference sequence). The CDR3 is made up of 13 amino acids. In DNA form, the CDR3 reads TGTGCCAGCAGGCAGGACAGGCAAGAGACCCAGTACTTC. It specifies CASRQDRQETQYF.

This clonotype showed up just a few times. This chain uses TRBV20-1 with TRBJ2-7; tentatively, D is TRBD2 (5 bases). V was pared by 7 bases and J by 9 bases, with 19 bases between. CDR3 size: 12 residues. Germline CDR1 DFQATT, CDR2 SNEGSKA (reference sequence). The chain's CDR3 is CSVGIEGFGQYF. The CDR3 DNA reads TGCAGTGTCGGGATCGAGGGATTCGGGCAGTACTTC.

This chain connects TRBV7-8 to TRBJ2-5, with 10 bases identical to TRBD1. Per the germline V gene, CDR1 is SGHVS and CDR2 is FQNEAQ. V was pared by 5 bases and J by 3 bases, with 6 bases of the junction left unmatched. The CDR3 covers 15 residues. The CDR3 is CASSGFGTGEETQYF. In DNA, the CDR3 is TGTGCCAGCAGCGGGTTCGGGACAGGGGAAGAGACCCAGTACTTC.

The rearrangement joins TRBV6-1 to TRBJ1-5; no firm D call. Trimming left V 6 bases short and J 6 bases short, with 9 bases between. The V gene's germline CDR1 is MNHNS and CDR2 SASEGT. This CDR3 is 12 amino acids long. The CDR3 protein is CASSPGSQPQHF. The CDR3 DNA follows: TGTGCCAGCAGCCCCGGGAGTCAGCCCCAGCATTTT.

This chain connects TRBV9 to TRBJ1-3; TRBD1 might be the D (6 bases). This CDR3 spans 15 amino acids. The germline CDR1 and CDR2 sequences are SGDLS and YYNGEE. Trimming stripped 0 bases from V and 0 bases from J, with 7 bases between. In DNA form, the CDR3 reads TGTGCCAGCAGCGTAGGGGACACCTCTGGAAACACCATATATTTT. Translating gives CASSVGDTSGNTIYF. Based on the CDR3 plus reference TRBV9 and TRBJ1-3, the full variable domain is DSGVTQTPKHLITATGQRVTLRCSPRSGDLSVYWYQQSLDQGLQFLIQYYNGEERAKGNILERFSAQQFPDLHSELNLSSLELGDSALYFCASSVGDTSGNTIYFGEGSWLTVV.

The rearrangement links TRBV28 to TRBJ1-1; TRBD1 is a possible D gene (6 bases). This CDR3 has 17 amino acids. Trimming left V 6 bases short and J 0 bases short, with 20 bases between. Germline values: CDR1 MDHEN, CDR2 SYDVKM. The CDR3 DNA follows: TGTGCCAGCAGCAAAAGGGGGTTTGCCGCCATGAACACTGAAGCTTTCTTT. Translation: CASSKRGFAAMNTEAFF.

This clonotype was observed a single time. The DNA is omitted, as the CDR3 cannot be located on it reliably, and the CDR3 follows TCRdb's listing. This sequence joins TRBV11-2 and TRBJ1-5; the table's D call, TRBD1, has no DNA check behind it. Counting both end residues, the CDR3 totals 23 amino acids. Germline CDR1 SGHAT, CDR2 FQNNGV. The CDR3 reads CASSCRGGSTSSTSGRAGQPQHF.

CDR3 coding DNA: TGCAGTGCTACGGAAGGGGCGGCTGAAGCTTTCTTT. Translating it yields CSATEGAAEAFF. J is TRBJ1-1 and V is TRBV20-1, with a tentative D call TRBD1 (5 bases). The CDR3 sequence is 12 residues long. Germline CDR1 and CDR2: DFQATT and SNEGSKA (reference sequence). Between the trimmed V and J ends, which lost 4 bases and 6 bases, there was a span of 12 bases.